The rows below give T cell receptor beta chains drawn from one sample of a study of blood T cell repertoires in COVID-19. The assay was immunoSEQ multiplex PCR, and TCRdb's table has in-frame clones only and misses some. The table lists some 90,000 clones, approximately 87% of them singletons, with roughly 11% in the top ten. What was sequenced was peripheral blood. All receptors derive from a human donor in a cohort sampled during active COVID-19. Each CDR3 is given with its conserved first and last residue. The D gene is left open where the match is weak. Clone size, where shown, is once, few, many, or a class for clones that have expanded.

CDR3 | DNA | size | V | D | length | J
CASSSGTEFYEQYF | TGTGCCAGCAGCTCCGGGACAGAGTTCTACGAGCAGTACTTC | . | TRBV7-2 | TRBD1 | 14 | TRBJ2-7
CASSRTRTDTQYF | TGTGCCAGCAGCCGGACAAGGACAGATACGCAGTATTTT | . | TRBV6-5 | . | 13 | TRBJ2-3
CASSPPVGQGYEQYF | TGTGCCAGCTCACCACCGGTTGGACAGGGCTACGAGCAGTACTTC | . | TRBV18 | TRBD1 | 15 | TRBJ2-7
CSVEQGSTDTQYF | TGCAGCGTTGAACAGGGAAGCACAGATACGCAGTATTTT | . | TRBV29-1 | . | 13 | TRBJ2-3
CASSTTGYEQYF | TGTGCCAGCAGCACGACAGGCTACGAGCAGTACTTC | . | TRBV5-4 | . | 12 | TRBJ2-7
CASSSIGVGNTEAFF | TGTGCCAGCAGCTCAATCGGGGTGGGGAACACTGAAGCTTTCTTT | . | TRBV7-9 | . | 15 | TRBJ1-1
CASSRLGGTEAFF | TGTGCCAGTAGCAGGCTCGGTGGCACTGAAGCTTTCTTT | . | TRBV19 | . | 13 | TRBJ1-1
CASSPTGNREKLFF | TGTGCCAGCTCACCAACAGGGAATCGAGAAAAACTGTTTTTT | once | TRBV18 | . | 14 | TRBJ1-4
CATSRLAGTGRNQPQHF | TGTGCCACCAGCAGATTAGCCGGGACAGGGCGCAATCAGCCCCAGCATTTT | . | TRBV15 | TRBD1 | 17 | TRBJ1-5
CASSLGWTSGRGETQYF | TGTGCCAGCAGCTTAGGGTGGACTAGCGGGAGGGGAGAGACCCAGTACTTC | once | TRBV11-2 | TRBD2 | 17 | TRBJ2-5
CASSQVAASGGNREQFF | TGTGCCAGCAGCCAAGTCGCAGCTAGCGGGGGAAATAGGGAGCAGTTCTTC | . | TRBV3-1/TRBV3-2 | TRBD2 | 17 | TRBJ2-1
CASSLATSGYEQYF | TGCGCCAGCAGCTTGGCCACTAGCGGTTACGAGCAGTACTTC | . | TRBV5-1 | TRBD2 | 14 | TRBJ2-7
CASLDRGNEKLFF | TGTGCCAGCTTAGACAGGGGAAATGAAAAACTGTTTTTT | . | TRBV28 | TRBD1 | 13 | TRBJ1-4
CASSVVQVGTEAFF | TGTGCCAGCAGTGTAGTACAGGTCGGCACTGAAGCTTTCTTT | . | TRBV2 | . | 14 | TRBJ1-1
CASSYGQDGEKLFF | TGTGCCAGCAGTTACGGACAGGATGGTGAAAAACTGTTTTTT | . | TRBV6-6 | TRBD1 | 14 | TRBJ1-4
CASRPPGDLAYEQYF | TGTGCCAGCAGACCTCCGGGGGACCTAGCCTACGAGCAGTACTTC | . | TRBV6-5 | . | 15 | TRBJ2-7
CASSRQVTKGYTF | TGTGCCAGCAGTCGACAGGTAACGAAAGGCTACACCTTC | . | TRBV28 | . | 13 | TRBJ1-2
CASSPTSGQETQYF | TGTGCCAGCAGCCCGACTAGCGGCCAAGAGACCCAGTACTTC | . | TRBV7-2 | TRBD2 | 14 | TRBJ2-5
CATSDPGQGAETGELFF | TGTGCCACCAGTGACCCGGGACAGGGAGCGGAGACCGGGGAGCTGTTTTTT | . | TRBV24-1 | TRBD1 | 17 | TRBJ2-2
CASSPPGGGGYTF | TGCGCCAGCAGCCCCCCCGGGGGAGGGGGCTACACCTTC | few | TRBV5-1 | . | 13 | TRBJ1-2
CASSLARAGFSNSPLHF | TGTGCCAGCAGCTTAGCTCGTGCAGGGTTTTCAAATTCACCCCTCCACTTT | . | TRBV7-8 | . | 17 | TRBJ1-6
CASSSSGTETQYF | TGTGCTAGCAGCTCGAGCGGGACAGAGACCCAGTACTTC | . | TRBV7-7 | TRBD2 | 13 | TRBJ2-5
CASSFRPLYSGSYTREQFF | TGTGCCAGCAGCTTCCGCCCTCTCTATAGCGGGAGTTATACCAGGGAGCAGTTCTTC | . | TRBV12-1 | . | 19 | TRBJ2-1
CASSVTGTGPNTEAFF | TGTGCCAGTAGTGTTACCGGGACAGGGCCTAACACTGAAGCTTTCTTT | once | TRBV19 | TRBD1 | 16 | TRBJ1-1
CASSVRDRGLTGELFF | TGTGCCAGCAGCGTTCGGGACAGGGGGCTTACCGGGGAGCTGTTTTTT | few | TRBV5-6 | TRBD1 | 16 | TRBJ2-2
CAWQDRGLGEQYF | TGTGCCTGGCAGGACAGGGGGCTCGGCGAGCAGTACTTC | . | TRBV30 | TRBD1 | 13 | TRBJ2-7
CASGGNRGTYEQYF | TGTGCCAGCGGGGGGAACAGGGGTACCTACGAGCAGTACTTC | . | TRBV6-5 | . | 14 | TRBJ2-7
CASSPGRYYEQYF | TGTGCCAGCAGCCCCGGGAGGTACTACGAGCAGTACTTC | . | TRBV7-9 | TRBD2 | 13 | TRBJ2-7
CASSSEGGYTF | TGTGCCAGCAGCTCGGAGGGTGGCTACACCTTC | . | TRBV28 | . | 11 | TRBJ1-2
CASSPLGAGGNQPQHF | TGTGCCAGTAGTCCCCTGGGGGCGGGGGGCAATCAGCCCCAGCATTTT | . | TRBV19 | . | 16 | TRBJ1-5
CASSHIPVANYGYTF | TGCGCCAGCAGCCACATTCCGGTAGCCAACTATGGCTACACCTTC | . | TRBV4-3 | . | 15 | TRBJ1-2